Following are 14 T cell receptor beta chains from one sample sequenced in a study of blood T cell repertoires in COVID-19. Some clones are missing from TCRdb's copy, which holds only in-frame ones; the method was immunoSEQ multiplex PCR. The sample has more than 95,000 clones; 70% to 80% are singletons. Sequencing used peripheral blood. All receptors come from a middle-aged man with acute or convalescent COVID-19.

The chain couples TRBV4-1 to TRBJ2-7, with unresolved D. V shed 2 bases and J shed 0 bases, with 14 bases lying between them. This CDR3 contains 16 residues. Germline values: CDR1 MGHRA, CDR2 YSYEKL. In DNA, the CDR3 is TGCGCCAGCAGCCAACGATATTTGGCGGTCTCCTACGAGCAGTACTTC. This codes for CASSQRYLAVSYEQYF.

J is TRBJ1-1 and V is TRBV10-3; 11 bases match TRBD1. Losses at the gene ends were 7 bases for V and 7 bases for J; bases not matched to a gene: 8. Germline V gives CDR1 ENHRY, CDR2 SYGVKD. The CDR3 runs 14 residues. The CDR3, as DNA: TGTGCCATCAATTCCGGGACAGGGGGAAGTGAAGCTTTCTTT. Translated, it gives CAINSGTGGSEAFF.

The chain carries TRBV7-9 and TRBJ2-1, with 15 bases identical to TRBD2. CDR1 and CDR2 from the germline V gene are SEHNR and FQNEAQ (reference sequence). The CDR3 extends over 17 amino acids. V lost 5 bases and J lost 8; bases outside the gene matches: 10. In DNA, the CDR3 is TGTGCCAGCAGCCCCCAAGGACTAGCGGGAGGGGGGGATGAGCAGTTCTTC. It translates to CASSPQGLAGGGDEQFF.

This clone came up a few times. The chain couples TRBV11-3 to TRBJ2-1; 16 nucleotides match TRBD2. The germline V gene has CDR1 SGHNT and CDR2 YENEEA. V shed 4 bases, J shed 7 bases, and the junction held 7 bases outside the gene matches. The CDR3 has 17 residues. This CDR3 is CASSSGLAGGPRNEQFF. In DNA, the CDR3 is TGTGCCAGCAGCTCGGGACTAGCGGGAGGGCCTCGGAATGAGCAGTTCTTC. The full variable domain, with the rest looked up from reference TRBV11-3 and TRBJ2-1, is EAGVVQSPRYKIIEKKQPVAFWCNPISGHNTLYWYLQNLGQGPELLIRYENEEAVDDSQLPKDRFSAERLKGVDSTLKIQPAELGDSAVYLCASSSGLAGGPRNEQFFGPGTRLTVL.

The genes are TRBV5-6 and TRBJ1-6; D not certain. This CDR3 comprises 15 residues. The V and J ends lost 2 bases and 4 bases respectively, with 10 bases between them. Germline CDR1 and CDR2: SGHDT and YYEEEE. This CDR3 reads CASSFGRPYNSPLHF. Here the CDR3 DNA reads TGTGCCAGCAGCTTCGGCAGGCCATATAATTCACCCCTCCACTTT. Full variable domain (remainder filled in from reference TRBV5-6 and TRBJ1-6): DAGVTQSPTHLIKTRGQQVTLRCSPKSGHDTVSWYQQALGQGPQFIFQYYEEEERQRGNFPDRFSGHQFPNYSSELNVNALLLGDSALYLCASSFGRPYNSPLHFGNGTRLTVT.

The chain carries TRBV28 and TRBJ2-7; D unresolved. This CDR3 contains 13 residues. Germline CDR1 and CDR2: MDHEN and SYDVKM. Trimming shortened V by 1 base and J by 6 bases, and 10 bases separated the two germline ends. This chain's CDR3 is CASSLSPLVEQYF. The CDR3 DNA follows: TGTGCCAGCAGTTTATCCCCCCTAGTCGAGCAGTACTTC.

V is TRBV9 and J is TRBJ2-7, with D perhaps matching TRBD1 (6 bases). The V end lost 3 bases, the J end lost 1 base, and 17 bases lay between the germline ends. This CDR3 spans 16 amino acids. CDR1 and CDR2 (germline): SGDLS, YYNGEE. The CDR3 DNA follows: TGTGCCAGCAGCGGCAGACCGGGACAAGGATCCTACGAGCAGTACTTC. Translated: CASSGRPGQGSYEQYF.

The V call is TRBV28, the J call TRBJ1-6; 8 bases match TRBD1. CDR3 length: 17 amino acids. Losses at the gene ends were 6 bases for V and 8 bases for J; bases not matched to a gene: 15. Germline V gene data show CDR1 as MDHEN and CDR2 as SYDVKM. The chain's CDR3 is CASSTQGEQGGYSPLHF. Here the CDR3 DNA reads TGTGCCAGCAGCACACAAGGGGAACAGGGGGGATATTCACCCCTCCACTTT. The full variable domain, in which reference TRBV28 and TRBJ1-6 provide the parts outside the CDR3, is DVKVTQSSRYLVKRTGEKVFLECVQDMDHENMFWYRQDPGLGLRLIYFSYDVKMKEKGDIPEGYSVSREKKERFSLILESASTNQTSMYLCASSTQGEQGGYSPLHFGNGTRLTVT.

This rearrangement joins TRBV7-9 to TRBJ2-1, with 9 bases lining up with TRBD1. V dropped 6 bases and J dropped 8; count of bases not matched to a gene: 5. The germline gives CDR1 SEHNR, CDR2 FQNEAQ (reference sequence). The CDR3 spans 13 residues. CDR3 amino acids: CASSLTGGHEQFF. The CDR3 bases are TGTGCCAGCAGTTTAACAGGGGGCCATGAGCAGTTCTTC.

This clone was observed a single time. The chain joins TRBV6-5 to TRBJ2-7; 8 nucleotides line up with TRBD1. In germline, CDR1 is MNHEY, CDR2 SVGAGI. The length of the CDR3 is 14 residues. The J segment lost 0 bases and the V segment lost 6 bases, leaving 4 bases of the junction unmatched. CDR3 sequence reads: CASSRGQGSYEQYF. For the CDR3, the DNA is TGTGCCAGCAGCAGAGGACAGGGCTCCTACGAGCAGTACTTC.

The genes are TRBV15 and TRBJ2-3; 7 bases line up with TRBD2. The V gene's germline CDR1 is LNHNV and CDR2 YYDKDF (reference sequence). The CDR3 runs 16 residues. V trimming: 1 base; J trimming: 0 bases; junction bases outside the gene matches: 4. CDR3 coding DNA: TGTGCCACCAGCAGAGGGGCTAGCGGAAGCACAGATACGCAGTATTTT. This sequence encodes CATSRGASGSTDTQYF.

The V call is TRBV6-5, the J call TRBJ1-5; tentative D call: TRBD1 (5 bases). V was cut by 2 bases and J by 5 bases, with 10 bases left in between. The length of the CDR3 is 14 residues. CDR1 MNHEY and CDR2 SVGAGI come from the germline V gene. CDR3 bases: TGTGCCAGCAGTTACGCCAGGGCGTATCAGCCCCAGCATTTT. Translation: CASSYARAYQPQHF.

The chain links TRBV12-5 to TRBJ1-2, with D possibly matching TRBD1 (6 bases). The CDR3 covers 13 residues. Trimming cost V 2 bases and J 7 bases, with 11 bases left between them. Germline-derived CDR1 and CDR2 are LGHNT and FRNRAP. This CDR3 reads CASGLSSRGGYTF. The DNA for the CDR3 is TGTGCTAGTGGTTTGTCCTCCAGGGGTGGCTACACCTTC.

This chain joins TRBV7-2 and TRBJ1-2, with D perhaps TRBD1 (5 bases). The V and J ends lost 1 base and 5 bases respectively, with 11 bases between them. This CDR3 spans 14 amino acids. The germline V gene has CDR1 SGHTA and CDR2 FQGNSA. The CDR3 bases are TGTGCCAGCAGCTTAGATGTGGGGCTGTATGGCTACACCTTC. Its protein product is CASSLDVGLYGYTF. Together with reference TRBV7-2 and TRBJ1-2, the CDR3 gives the full variable domain: GAGVSQSPSNKVTEKGKDVELRCDPISGHTALYWYRQSLGQGLEFLIYFQGNSAPDKSGLPSDRFSAERTGGSVSTLTIQRTQQEDSAVYLCASSLDVGLYGYTFGSGTRLTVV.